A selection of T cell receptor beta chains follows, all from one sample in a study of regulatory T cells in long-lasting Graves disease. TCRdb analysed the multiplex PCR reads with MiXCR anew, one entry per CDR3 protein. The profile shows approximately 460,000 distinct CDR3 sequences, about 15% of them singletons. These same data were also listed under a study on T cells in Graves' hyperthyroidism and ophthalmopathy.

Sequenced here: peripheral blood mononuclear cells (PBMCs), sampled at new diagnosis, from a patient treated with antithyroid drugs. The receptors come from a young woman with Graves disease. Each CDR3 is given with its conserved first and last residue. A D gene is named only where the DNA matches it firmly. Size values are once, few and many counts, or a class for expanded clones, and some rows have none.

>NA|NA|TRBJ1-2|TRBV6-1
CASSPYRKALSYGYTF
TGTGCCAGCAGTCCCTACAGAAAGGCACTTTCCTATGGCTACACCTTC
>many|NA|TRBJ2-5|TRBV5-1
CASSAQETQYF
TGTGCCAGCAGCGCACAAGAGACCCAGTACTTC
>NA|NA|TRBJ2-5|TRBV20-1
CSANGESQETQYF
TGCAGTGCTAACGGGGAGTCCCAAGAGACCCAGTACTTC
>few|TRBD2|TRBJ2-2|TRBV4-1
CASRLAGTNTGELFF
TGCGCCAGCCGACTAGCTGGTACGAACACCGGGGAGCTGTTTTTT
>many|NA|TRBJ2-6|TRBV28
CASRNLLPGANVLTF
TGTGCCAGCAGAAACTTACTCCCCGGGGCCAACGTCCTGACTTTC
>NA|NA|TRBJ2-3|TRBV19
CASSIERRAARLTDTQYF
TGTGCCAGTAGTATAGAGAGGAGGGCAGCGCGACTCACAGATACGCAGTATTTT
>many|NA|TRBJ2-1|TRBV28
CASGRGTGQFF
TGTGCCAGCGGGAGAGGGACGGGGCAGTTCTTC
>many|TRBD1|TRBJ1-2|TRBV5-5
CASSGTGGTPRGYTF
TGTGCCAGCAGCGGGACAGGGGGCACCCCTCGTGGCTACACCTTC
>many|NA|TRBJ2-7|TRBV28
CASSLFGAPYEQYF
TGTGCCAGCAGTTTATTCGGGGCTCCCTACGAGCAGTACTTC
>many|NA|TRBJ2-1|TRBV12-3/TRBV12-4
CASEQSANNEQFF
TGTGCCAGCGAACAGTCAGCCAACAATGAGCAGTTCTTC
>many|TRBD2|TRBJ2-1|TRBV19
CASSRTSKKSEQFF
TGTGCCAGTAGTCGGACTAGCAAAAAGTCTGAGCAGTTCTTC
>many|NA|TRBJ1-1|TRBV12-3/TRBV12-4
CASTKHEGTEAFF
TGTGCCAGCACCAAACACGAGGGCACTGAAGCTTTCTTT
>many|NA|TRBJ1-2|TRBV20-1
CSARDSTYGYTF
TGCAGTGCTAGAGATTCCACCTATGGCTACACCTTC
>NA|NA|TRBJ2-4|TRBV15
CATSRVTEAIQYF
TGTGCCACCAGCAGAGTGACAGAGGCCATTCAGTACTTC